This TCR beta chain comes out of a study of regulatory T cells in long-lasting Graves disease. CDR3 length: 16 residues. CDR1 is DFQATT, CDR2 SNEGSKA, per germline (reference sequence). Unmatched junction bases numbered 8, after V lost 2 bases and J lost 4 bases. Investigators prepared the TCR beta libraries by applying iRepertoire HTBI primers and Arm-PCR of CDR3 regions. TCRdb redid the calling of the multiplex PCR reads with MiXCR, one entry per CDR3 protein. The sample includes hundreds of thousands of distinct CDR3 sequences, under 20% seen only once; the top ten take 18%. As for time point: newly diagnosed GD, antithyroid drugs for less than 3 months. Isolated PBMC RNA provided the starting material for the TCR library. Another study also made use of these data, one on T cells in Graves' hyperthyroidism and ophthalmopathy.

This sample comprised peripheral blood mononuclear cells (PBMCs), obtained at new diagnosis, from a patient treated with antithyroid drugs. The TCR originated in a woman under 40 with Graves disease. The rearrangement uses TRBV20-1 and TRBJ2-6; 7 bases match TRBD2. CDR3 sequence reads: CSARPAAGGGANVLTF. As DNA, the CDR3 is TGCAGTGCTAGACCGGCCGCCGGGGGGGGGGCCAACGTCCTGACTTTC.